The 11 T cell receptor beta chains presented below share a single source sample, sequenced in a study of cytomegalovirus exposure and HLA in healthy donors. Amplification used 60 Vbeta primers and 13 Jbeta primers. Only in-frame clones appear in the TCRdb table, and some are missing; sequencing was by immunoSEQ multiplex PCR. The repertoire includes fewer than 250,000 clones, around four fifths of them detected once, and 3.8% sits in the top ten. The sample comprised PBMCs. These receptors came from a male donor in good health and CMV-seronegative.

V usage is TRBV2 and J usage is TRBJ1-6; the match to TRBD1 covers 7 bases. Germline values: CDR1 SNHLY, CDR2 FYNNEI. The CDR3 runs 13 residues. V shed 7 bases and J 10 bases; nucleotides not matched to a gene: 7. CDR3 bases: TGTGCCAGCAAGAGGACAGGAAGATCACCCCTCCACTTT. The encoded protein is CASKRTGRSPLHF.

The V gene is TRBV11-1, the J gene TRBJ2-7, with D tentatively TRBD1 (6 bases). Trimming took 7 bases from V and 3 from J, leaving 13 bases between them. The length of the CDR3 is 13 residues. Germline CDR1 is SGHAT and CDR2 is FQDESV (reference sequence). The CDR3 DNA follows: TGTGCCAGCACCAAGGGGGAGATCTACGAGCAGTACTTC. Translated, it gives CASTKGEIYEQYF.

CDR3 sequence: CASRLTERDLYEQYF. CDR3 coding DNA: TGTGCCAGCCGATTGACGGAGCGGGATCTTTACGAGCAGTACTTC. This chain connects TRBV6-1 to TRBJ2-7; 7 bases match TRBD2. Germline CDR1 is MNHNS and CDR2 is SASEGT. The length of the CDR3 is 15 residues. V was clipped by 8 bases and J by 4 bases; unmatched bases: 14.

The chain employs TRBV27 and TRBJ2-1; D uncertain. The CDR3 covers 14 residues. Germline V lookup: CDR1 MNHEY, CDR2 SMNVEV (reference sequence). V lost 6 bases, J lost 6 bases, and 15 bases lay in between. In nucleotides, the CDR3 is TGTGCCAGCAGATGGCAGGTACCGTCCAATGAGCAGTTCTTC. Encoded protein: CASRWQVPSNEQFF.

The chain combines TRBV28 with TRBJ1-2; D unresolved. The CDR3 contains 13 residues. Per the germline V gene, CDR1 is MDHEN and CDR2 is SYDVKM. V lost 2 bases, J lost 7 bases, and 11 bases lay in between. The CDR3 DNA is TGTGCCAGCAGTTTACCTAGCTTAGGTGGCTACACCTTC. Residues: CASSLPSLGGYTF.

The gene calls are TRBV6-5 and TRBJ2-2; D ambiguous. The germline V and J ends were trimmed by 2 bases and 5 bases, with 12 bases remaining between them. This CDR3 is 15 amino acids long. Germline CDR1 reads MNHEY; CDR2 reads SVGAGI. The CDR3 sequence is CASSYLPPLTGELFF. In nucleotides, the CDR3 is TGTGCCAGCAGTTACCTACCCCCTTTGACCGGGGAGCTGTTTTTT.

CDR3 residues: CASSTGQGRNEQYF. As DNA, the CDR3 is TGTGCCAGCAGTACGGGACAGGGGCGGAACGAGCAGTACTTC. This chain uses TRBV2 with TRBJ2-7, with TRBD1 identical over 10 bases. In germline, CDR1 is SNHLY, CDR2 FYNNEI. V trimming: 5 bases; J trimming: 5 bases; junction bases outside the gene matches: 6. This CDR3 has 14 amino acids.

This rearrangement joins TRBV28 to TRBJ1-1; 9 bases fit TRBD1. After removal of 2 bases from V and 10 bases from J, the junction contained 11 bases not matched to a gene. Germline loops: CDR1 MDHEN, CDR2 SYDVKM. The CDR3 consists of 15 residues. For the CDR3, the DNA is TGTGCCAGCAGTTTACCCACGGACCACAGGGGGCGAGCTTTCTTT. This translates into CASSLPTDHRGRAFF.

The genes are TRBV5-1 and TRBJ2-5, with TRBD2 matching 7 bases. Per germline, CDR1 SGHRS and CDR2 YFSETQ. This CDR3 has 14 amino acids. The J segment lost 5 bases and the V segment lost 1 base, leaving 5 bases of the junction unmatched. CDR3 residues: CASSLNGGGETQYF. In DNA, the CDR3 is TGCGCCAGCAGCTTGAACGGGGGAGGGGAGACCCAGTACTTC.

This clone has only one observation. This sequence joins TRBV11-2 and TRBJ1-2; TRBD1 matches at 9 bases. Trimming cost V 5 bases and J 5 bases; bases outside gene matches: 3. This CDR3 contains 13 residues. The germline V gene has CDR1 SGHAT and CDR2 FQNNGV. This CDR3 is CASSETGGYGYTF. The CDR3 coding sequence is TGTGCCAGCAGCGAGACAGGGGGTTATGGCTACACCTTC.

CDR3 loop: CASTYPPGQGALGYTF. CDR3 sequence (DNA): TGTGCCAGCACCTACCCCCCGGGACAGGGGGCGCTAGGCTACACCTTC. The chain joins TRBV6-6 to TRBJ1-2, with 12 bases identical to TRBD1. The germline V gene encodes CDR1 MNHNY and CDR2 SVGAGI (reference sequence). J was trimmed by 8 bases and V by 7 bases; bases with no gene match: 14. CDR3 length equals 16 residues.